This TCR beta chain came from a study of shared clonotypes between healthy human individuals. Worth noting for this clone: Its target is unknown.

Study outcomes and limitations: Researchers found naive subsets generally carried larger estimated richness than memory subsets. Several donors held about 4.5% of naive CD4 clonotypes in common.

Some 30,000 T cell genomes (around 200 ng DNA) went into each sorted-subset replicate. Original data processing: ImmunoSEQ sequences covered only the junction and lacked quality scores; filtering therefore differed. Some clones are missing from TCRdb's copy, which holds only in-frame ones; the method was immunoSEQ multiplex PCR. The V and J calls and clone size come from that table; D and trimming were worked out from the DNA. The table records some 2,100,000 clones, about 94% of them present only once. The TCR was taken from a man in his late teens or twenties in good health. The sequenced sample consisted of naive CD4+ T cells sorted from blood. Documented subset: CD45RA+ positively selected.

The CDR3 protein is CAISEWETAAAYEQYF. The CDR3 coding sequence is TGTGCCATCAGTGAGTGGGAAACAGCGGCCGCCTACGAGCAGTACTTC. This rearrangement joins TRBV10-3 to TRBJ2-7, with TRBD2 as a possible D gene (5 bases). Deletions cut 1 base from V and 2 bases from J, with 15 bases between. The CDR3 is 16 amino acids. From germline, CDR1 is ENHRY and CDR2 SYGVKD.